This T cell receptor (beta chain) was identified in a study of blood T cell repertoires in COVID-19. This clone was counted a few times. Profiling relied on immunoSEQ multiplex PCR, and the TCRdb table lists in-frame clones only, not all of them. The sample shows 150,000 to 200,000 clones, roughly nine tenths of them seen only once. The sequence came from a man in his 60s with acute or convalescent COVID-19. The material sequenced was peripheral blood.

The CDR3 sequence: CASSPDLNTEAFF. CDR3 DNA sequence: TGCGCCAGCAGCCCCGACTTGAACACTGAAGCTTTCTTT. This sequence joins TRBV4-3 and TRBJ1-1; D not resolved. Trimming removed 4 bases from V and 0 bases from J, with 6 bases in between. Germline V gene sequence: CDR1 LGHNA, CDR2 YSLEER. This CDR3 region has 13 residues.